Following are 20 T cell receptor beta chains from one sample sequenced in a study of blood T cell repertoires in COVID-19. Data came from immunoSEQ multiplex PCR; TCRdb stores just in-frame clones and leaves some out. The sample comprises roughly 250,000 clones, around 85% of which are singletons, and 0.87% rests with the top ten. Sequencing input: peripheral blood. Receptor source: a human donor with COVID-19, enrolled during active disease. The donor label of this sample is uncertain.

The rearrangement uses TRBV21-1 and TRBJ1-1. TRBV21-1 is tagged as a pseudogene. CDR3 length equals 18 residues. The CDR3 DNA follows: TGTGCCAGCAGCAAAAACCGAACCAGCCGGGAATTGAACACTGAAGCTTTCTTT. The encoded protein is CASSKNRTSRELNTEAFF.

This clone has only a few counts. This chain connects TRBV5-4 to TRBJ1-1, with 8 nucleotides matching TRBD1. The J segment lost 8 bases and the V segment lost 1 base, leaving 7 bases of the junction unmatched. Germline CDR1 reads SGHNT; CDR2 reads YYREEE (reference sequence). The CDR3 sequence is 14 residues long. CDR3 bases: TGTGCCAGCAGCTTGAGTGGACAGGGCCGAGAAGCTTTCTTT. Translating it yields CASSLSGQGREAFF.

The chain combines TRBV6-5 with TRBJ2-1; a possible D gene is TRBD2 (6 bases). The CDR3 spans 15 residues. Looked up from germline, CDR1 is MNHEY and CDR2 is SVGAGI. The V end was cut by 1 base, the J end by 4 bases, with 11 bases between. The CDR3 nucleotides read TGTGCCAGCAGTTACTTAGCGGAACTGTACAATGAGCAGTTCTTC. It is translated as CASSYLAELYNEQFF.

The rearrangement uses TRBV5-1 and TRBJ1-1; 10 bases are a match to TRBD1. CDR1 and CDR2 from the germline V gene are SGHRS and YFSETQ. J was trimmed by 5 bases and V by 5 bases; bases with no gene match: 9. The CDR3 totals 15 residues. The CDR3 bases are TGCGCCAGCAGTCGCGGACAGGGGGGAAGAACTGAAGCTTTCTTT. The encoded protein is CASSRGQGGRTEAFF.

The J gene is TRBJ2-5, the V gene TRBV19; D might be TRBD1 (6 bases). This CDR3 has 13 amino acids. The germline V and J ends were trimmed by 8 bases and 2 bases, with 12 bases remaining between them. Germline CDR1 and CDR2: LNHDA and SQIVND (reference sequence). The CDR3 bases are TGTGCCAGTGGGACACAAGGTCAAGAGACCCAGTACTTC. It translates to CASGTQGQETQYF. The full variable domain, its missing parts supplied by reference TRBV19 and TRBJ2-5, is DGGITQSPKYLFRKEGQNVTLSCEQNLNHDAMYWYRQDPGQGLRLIYYSQIVNDFQKGDIAEGYSVSREKKESFPLTVTSAQKNPTAFYLCASGTQGQETQYFGPGTRLLVL.

The J gene is TRBJ1-1, the V gene TRBV3-1 (or the pseudogene TRBV3-2); D possibly corresponds to TRBD1 (6 bases). The germline CDR1 and CDR2 sequences are LGHDT and YNNKEL (reference sequence). The CDR3 is made up of 15 amino acids. V was clipped by 0 bases and J by 6 bases, with 14 bases between them. The CDR3 sequence: CASSQDPNRASEAFF. The CDR3 DNA reads TGTGCCAGCAGCCAAGATCCAAACAGGGCCTCTGAAGCTTTCTTT.

V and J are TRBV2 and TRBJ1-1; 8 bases agree with TRBD1. Germline trimming cut 8 bases from V and 3 bases from J; bases unmatched to any gene: 5. CDR1 is SNHLY, CDR2 FYNNEI, per germline. CDR3 length: 13 residues. The CDR3 is CASDQGADTEAFF. The CDR3 nucleotides are TGTGCCAGCGACCAGGGGGCGGACACTGAAGCTTTCTTT.

This chain joins TRBV7-8 and TRBJ2-3; a weak D match, TRBD1 (6 bases). V was cut by 4 bases and J by 6 bases, with 11 bases left in between. CDR1 and CDR2 (germline): SGHVS, FQNEAQ. The CDR3 totals 13 residues. The CDR3 nucleotides read TGTGCCAGCAGCTGGACAGTGATTGATACGCAGTATTTT. Protein: CASSWTVIDTQYF.

The gene calls are TRBV19 and TRBJ1-2, with a weak D call TRBD1 (6 bases). Trimming removed 3 bases at V and 7 bases at J, with 15 bases between. The germline gives CDR1 LNHDA, CDR2 SQIVND (reference sequence). This CDR3 has 14 residues. In DNA, the CDR3 is TGTGCCAGTAGTATTCAATCCGGGACAAGTGGCTACACCTTC. Amino acid sequence: CASSIQSGTSGYTF.

The chain couples TRBV5-1 to TRBJ1-5; D is unclear. This CDR3 is built from 13 residues. V was cut by 4 bases and J by 3 bases, with 8 bases left in between. From germline, CDR1 is SGHRS and CDR2 YFSETQ. CDR3 DNA sequence: TGCGCCAGCAGCCCGGGAGTCAATCAGCCCCAGCATTTT. Translated, it gives CASSPGVNQPQHF.

V and J are TRBV19 and TRBJ2-7; 7 bases match TRBD2. Germline assignment: CDR1 LNHDA and CDR2 SQIVND (reference sequence). V shed 3 bases, J shed 0 bases, and the junction held 5 bases outside the gene matches. The CDR3 has 15 amino acids. CDR3 residues: CASSMSGGSSYEQYF. As DNA, the CDR3 is TGTGCCAGTAGTATGTCCGGCGGGAGCTCCTACGAGCAGTACTTC.

The V gene is TRBV19, the J gene TRBJ2-3; 7 bases agree with TRBD2. CDR3 size: 12 residues. The germline CDR1 and CDR2 sequences are LNHDA and SQIVND (reference sequence). Trimming cost V 4 bases and J 10 bases; bases outside gene matches: 5. The CDR3 here is CASSTSGIAQYF. CDR3 nucleotides: TGTGCCAGTAGTACGAGCGGGATCGCGCAGTATTTT.

This chain links TRBV27 with TRBJ1-3; no definite D call. Germline V gene sequence: CDR1 MNHEY, CDR2 SMNVEV (reference sequence). The CDR3 extends over 15 amino acids. The V and J ends lost 5 bases and 0 bases respectively, with 11 bases between them. CDR3 DNA: TGTGCCAGCAGTCCATACAGAAGCTCTGGAAACACCATATATTTT. This translates into CASSPYRSSGNTIYF.

The chain combines TRBV5-1 with TRBJ1-4; TRBD1 matches 9 bases. V shed 4 bases, J shed 6 bases, and the junction held 4 bases outside the gene matches. This CDR3 has 14 amino acids. Germline CDR1 reads SGHRS; CDR2 reads YFSETQ. CDR3 sequence reads: CASSQDRGDEKLFF. Here the CDR3 DNA reads TGCGCCAGCAGCCAGGACAGGGGAGATGAAAAACTGTTTTTT. Full variable domain (outside the CDR3, taken from reference TRBV5-1 and TRBJ1-4): KAGVTQTPRYLIKTRGQQVTLSCSPISGHRSVSWYQQTPGQGLQFLFEYFSETQRNKGNFPGRFSGRQFSNSRSEMNVSTLELGDSALYLCASSQDRGDEKLFFGSGTQLSVL.

The chain uses TRBV6-1 and TRBJ2-1; D is ambiguous. In germline, CDR1 is MNHNS, CDR2 SASEGT. Trimming took 2 bases from V and 12 from J, leaving 17 bases between them. The CDR3 totals 14 residues. The chain's CDR3 is CASSESSTEVGQFF. CDR3 sequence (DNA): TGTGCCAGCAGTGAATCCTCCACAGAAGTCGGGCAGTTCTTC.

The chain is built from TRBV7-2 and TRBJ2-7; 7 nucleotides match TRBD2. The germline V gene encodes CDR1 SGHTA and CDR2 FQGNSA. The CDR3 runs 16 residues. V was clipped by 0 bases and J by 6 bases; unmatched bases: 11. The CDR3 nucleotides read TGTGCCAGCAGCTTAGCGGGATGGGGGAGGGACGGCGAGCAGTACTTC. Its protein product is CASSLAGWGRDGEQYF.

J is TRBJ2-1 and V is TRBV3-1 (or the pseudogene TRBV3-2); perhaps TRBD2 as D (6 bases). This CDR3 is 16 amino acids long. The germline V gene encodes CDR1 LGHDT and CDR2 YNNKEL (reference sequence). With 5 bases removed from V and 4 bases from J, the gap between germline ends came to 18 bases. As DNA, the CDR3 is TGTGCCAGCAGCACGCGGGGCGCCGGCGGTTACAATGAGCAGTTCTTC. Amino acid sequence: CASSTRGAGGYNEQFF.

The chain has TRBV4-3 and TRBJ2-2, with 11 bases identical to TRBD2. The CDR3 is 16 amino acids. The trim removed 0 bases at V and 7 bases at J, leaving 4 bases unmatched. Germline assignment: CDR1 LGHNA and CDR2 YSLEER. The CDR3 region is CASSQDLAGGLGELFF. The CDR3 DNA is TGCGCCAGCAGCCAAGACTTAGCGGGAGGGCTCGGGGAGCTGTTTTTT.

This chain links TRBV7-6 with TRBJ2-3; the D gene is possibly TRBD2 (6 bases). This CDR3 is 15 amino acids long. The germline V and J ends were trimmed by 5 bases and 1 base, with 13 bases remaining between them. Germline V gene sequence: CDR1 SGHVS, CDR2 FNYEAQ. The CDR3 DNA follows: TGTGCCAGCAGCCCCGCGACGGGGGGCACAGATACGCAGTATTTT. Translated, it gives CASSPATGGTDTQYF.

This clone came up once. The CDR3 sequence is CASSLDLRPNEKLFF. DNA of the CDR3: TGTGCCAGCAGCTTGGACTTACGCCCTAATGAAAAACTGTTTTTT. The chain is built from TRBV5-4 and TRBJ1-4; D is unclear. CDR3 size: 15 residues. Germline CDR1 reads SGHNT; CDR2 reads YYREEE (reference sequence). Deletions cut 0 bases from V and 3 bases from J, with 9 bases between. Filled out from reference TRBV5-4 and TRBJ1-4, the complete variable domain reads ETGVTQSPTHLIKTRGQQVTLRCSSQSGHNTVSWYQQALGQGPQFIFQYYREEENGRGNFPPRFSGLQFPNYSSELNVNALELDDSALYLCASSLDLRPNEKLFFGSGTQLSVL.